A single sample is the source of the 7 T cell receptor beta chains below, sequenced in a study of T cell changes during pregnancy in multiple sclerosis. Assay: immunoSEQ multiplex PCR; the TCRdb copy retains only in-frame clones and omits some. Of 40,000 to 55,000 clones listed, around 93% are singletons. The source was CD8+ T cells from peripheral blood mononuclear cells, collected in the second trimester of pregnancy. These receptors all come from a female donor with multiple sclerosis, enrolled in a pregnancy study.

The J gene is TRBJ2-2, the V gene TRBV2, with 9 bases fitting TRBD2. Germline V gene sequence: CDR1 SNHLY, CDR2 FYNNEI. CDR3 size: 16 residues. With 6 bases clipped from V and 1 base from J, the junction kept 6 bases outside the gene matches. The CDR3 coding sequence is TGTGCCAGCAGAGCTAGCGGGGTGGGGAACACCGGGGAGCTGTTTTTT. This codes for CASRASGVGNTGELFF.

A single count supports this clone. The CDR3 DNA sequence: TGTGCCAGCAGTTTGGGGACAGGGAACAATCAGCCCCAGCATTTT. Its translation is CASSLGTGNNQPQHF. The genes are TRBV27 and TRBJ1-5; 9 bases align to TRBD1. J was trimmed by 3 bases and V by 3 bases; bases with no gene match: 3. The germline V gene encodes CDR1 MNHEY and CDR2 SMNVEV (reference sequence). The CDR3 extends over 15 amino acids.

The rearrangement links TRBV6-5 to TRBJ2-1, with TRBD2 matching over 8 bases. The CDR3 runs to 11 residues. V was clipped by 6 bases and J by 9 bases; unmatched bases: 1. Germline V gives CDR1 MNHEY, CDR2 SVGAGI. This chain's CDR3 is CASRAGGEQFF. The CDR3 DNA is TGTGCCAGCAGGGCGGGAGGTGAGCAGTTCTTC.

The CDR3 region is CASSLTVSNQPQHF. DNA for the CDR3: TGTGCCAGCAGTCTTACGGTGAGCAATCAGCCCCAGCATTTT. J is TRBJ1-5 and V is TRBV6-5; D gene uncertain. The CDR3 extends over 14 amino acids. CDR1 and CDR2 from the germline V gene are MNHEY and SVGAGI. Between the trimmed V and J ends, which lost 5 bases and 1 base, there was a span of 9 bases.

The chain uses TRBV6-1 and TRBJ2-7; no firm D call. Trimming left V 3 bases short and J 3 bases short, with 3 bases between. The CDR3 has 11 residues. Germline V gives CDR1 MNHNS, CDR2 SASEGT. CDR3 sequence reads: CASSESYEQYF. CDR3 nucleotide sequence: TGTGCCAGCAGTGAGAGCTACGAGCAGTACTTC.

This clone was counted between two and nine times. The CDR3 region is CASSPSGTGDYEQYF. The CDR3 coding sequence is TGTGCCAGCAGTCCCTCCGGGACGGGAGACTACGAGCAGTACTTC. The chain combines TRBV6-5 with TRBJ2-7, with D possibly matching TRBD2 (6 bases). Germline CDR1 MNHEY, CDR2 SVGAGI. V shed 5 bases and J shed 3 bases, with 17 bases lying between them. This CDR3 region has 15 residues.

The count of this clone is one. This chain connects TRBV9 to TRBJ2-2, with D tentatively TRBD2 (5 bases). Trimming stripped 0 bases from V and 8 bases from J, with 5 bases between. Germline lookup yields CDR1 SGDLS and CDR2 YYNGEE. CDR3 size: 12 residues. As DNA, the CDR3 is TGTGCCAGCAGCGTAGGCGGGGGGGAGCTGTTTTTT. Translated, it gives CASSVGGGELFF.